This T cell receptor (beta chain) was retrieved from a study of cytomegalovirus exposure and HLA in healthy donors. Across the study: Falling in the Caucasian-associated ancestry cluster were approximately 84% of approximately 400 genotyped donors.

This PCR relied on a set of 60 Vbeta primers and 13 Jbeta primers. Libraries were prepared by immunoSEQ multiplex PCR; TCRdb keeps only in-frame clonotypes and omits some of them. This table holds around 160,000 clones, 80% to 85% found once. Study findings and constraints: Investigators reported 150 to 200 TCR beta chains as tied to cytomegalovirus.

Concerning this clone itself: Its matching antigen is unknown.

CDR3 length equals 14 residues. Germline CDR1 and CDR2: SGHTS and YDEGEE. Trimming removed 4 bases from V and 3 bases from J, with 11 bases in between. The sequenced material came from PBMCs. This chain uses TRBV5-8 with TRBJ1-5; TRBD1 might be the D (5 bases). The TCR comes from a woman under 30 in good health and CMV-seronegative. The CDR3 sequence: CASSRDRLNQPQHF. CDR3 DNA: TGTGCCAGCAGCCGAGACAGACTCAATCAGCCCCAGCATTTT.